This T cell receptor beta chain came from a study of human T cells and chemical hapten exposure. The library tagged each cDNA molecule with unique molecular identifiers. MiXCR was run by TCRdb on the RACE reads, yielding one entry per CDR3 protein. Of tens of thousands of distinct CDR3 sequences in the sample, around 8.8% were seen once. Broader study findings: The count of PT1 expanded TCRs correlated positively with patch test score.

Germline CDR1 is SEHNR and CDR2 is FQNEAQ (reference sequence). The CDR3 loop spans 16 amino acids. V lost 1 base, J lost 0 bases, and 12 bases lay in between. Time point in this sample: patch test 2, 6 weeks after DPC sensitization. Specified treatment: therapeutic diphenylcyclopropenone sensitization with weekly scalp DPC. Blood draws came first, before each patch test. Suited to DPC and affected by alopecia, the donors ranged from 18 to 70 years old. This clonotype came up many times. Antigen unknown. The receptor was isolated from a woman aged 45-60 years with alopecia areata. Some clones in this sample may be carry-over from other donors' samples. The material sequenced was whole blood, taken in connection with sensitization to the hapten diphenylcyclopropenone (DPC). The V gene is TRBV7-9, the J gene TRBJ1-2; a possible D gene is TRBD1 (5 bases). The CDR3 reads CASSLVGGPANYGYTF. Here the CDR3 DNA reads TGTGCCAGCAGCTTAGTGGGGGGTCCAGCTAACTATGGCTACACCTTC.